These T cell receptor beta chains were read from a single sample in a study of T-cell memory formation after mild COVID-19. TCRdb reprocessed the 5' RACE reads with MiXCR, giving one entry per CDR3 protein. The sample includes about 400,000 distinct CDR3 sequences, 23% of them seen just once. The sample was PBMCs or a T cell subset sorted from them (not recorded which). All receptors derive from an adult woman who had mild COVID-19 (a few samples of this study predate the infection). Cell type and time point are not known. Each CDR3 is given with its conserved first and last residue. A D gene is named only where the DNA matches it firmly. Size is stated for part of the rows, as once, few or many counts, or as a class when the clone is expanded.

j_call,clone_size,v_call,d_call,cdr3_nt,cdr3_aa
TRBJ1-6,-,TRBV3-1,-,TGTGCCAGCAGCCAAAACAGTGATTCACCCCTCCACTTT,CASSQNSDSPLHF
TRBJ1-6,-,TRBV7-2,TRBD1,TGTGCCAGCGCGCCACAGGGGATGCATTCACCCCTCCACTTT,CASAPQGMHSPLHF
TRBJ2-5,-,TRBV20-1,TRBD1,TGCAGTGCTAGAGAGTCCATCAGGGGGCAAGAGACCCAGTACTTC,CSARESIRGQETQYF
TRBJ2-7,-,TRBV20-1,TRBD1,TGCAGTGCTAGAGTTGGGACAGGCCTAAGCGAGCAGTACTTC,CSARVGTGLSEQYF
TRBJ1-1,-,TRBV13,-,TGTGCCAGCAGCTGGGGACTGGGGGGGAACACTGAAGCTTTCTTT,CASSWGLGGNTEAFF
TRBJ2-1,many,TRBV7-9,TRBD1,TGTGCCAGCAGTTCGACAGGGTGGGGCAATGAGCAGTTCTTC,CASSSTGWGNEQFF
TRBJ2-1,-,TRBV12-3/TRBV12-4,-,TGTGCCAGCAGTCATACTAGTGGTGGAGAGGGCGATGAGCAGTTCTTC,CASSHTSGGEGDEQFF
TRBJ2-5,-,TRBV15,-,TGTGCCACCAGCCCCAAGAGATTTGGAAGCCAAGAGACCCAGTACTTC,CATSPKRFGSQETQYF
TRBJ2-5,-,TRBV20-1,TRBD2,TGCAGTGCGTGGACTAGCTCGAGCCAAGAGACCCAGTACTTC,CSAWTSSSQETQYF
TRBJ1-5,-,TRBV5-6,-,TGTGCCAGCAGCTTGGGTCTTGGGGGGTTAGGCAATCAGCCCCAGCATTTT,CASSLGLGGLGNQPQHF
TRBJ2-5,few,TRBV20-1,-,TGCAGTGCTAGCGCCTTCCAAGAGACCCAGTACTTC,CSASAFQETQYF
TRBJ1-1,-,TRBV27,-,TGTGCCAGCGCCGGGACATCCGTACGTGAAGCTTTCTTT,CASAGTSVREAFF
TRBJ2-2,-,TRBV25-1,-,TGTGCCAGCAGTCTGAAGTCCCTAAGAGGAGGCTCGAACACCGGGGAGCTGTTTTTT,CASSLKSLRGGSNTGELFF
TRBJ2-7,-,TRBV4-2,-,TGTGCCAGCAGCCAAGATCAGGGCGCTAGCGTCTCCTACGAGCAGTACTTC,CASSQDQGASVSYEQYF
TRBJ1-1,-,TRBV5-6,TRBD1,TGTGCCAGCAGCTTCACAGGGGTAGTTACTGAAGCTTTCTTT,CASSFTGVVTEAFF
TRBJ1-5,-,TRBV4-2,-,TGTGCCAGCAGCTACCGACAGCTCAATCAGCCCCAGCATTTT,CASSYRQLNQPQHF
TRBJ1-2,-,TRBV7-9,-,TGTGCCAGCAGTTTACCGGGACGCTATGGCTACACCTTC,CASSLPGRYGYTF
TRBJ2-2,few,TRBV5-1,-,TGCGCCAGCAGGTCCGGGACCGGGGGCACCGGGGAGCTGTTTTTT,CASRSGTGGTGELFF
TRBJ2-1,few,TRBV7-9,-,TGTGCCAGCAGCTTAGTTCAGGGCTACAATGAGCAGTTCTTC,CASSLVQGYNEQFF
TRBJ2-3,once,TRBV12-3/TRBV12-4,TRBD2,TGTGCCAGCAGTTTAAGCGGGGGGGCGTTAGATACGCAGTATTTT,CASSLSGGALDTQYF
TRBJ1-1,-,TRBV6-1,-,TGTGCCAGCAGTGAATTGCACGGGACTGAAGCTTTCTTT,CASSELHGTEAFF
TRBJ2-1,-,TRBV5-1,-,TGCGCCAGCAGCACCACTGGCGGGTGGAATGATCAGTTCTTC,CASSTTGGWNDQFF
TRBJ2-7,-,TRBV3-1,-,TGTGCCAGCAGCCAAGACGGCCGCCTGGAGCAGTACTTC,CASSQDGRLEQYF
TRBJ1-1,-,TRBV20-1,TRBD1,TGCAGTGCTAGAGTCAGGGGGGTGAACACTGAAGCTTTCTTT,CSARVRGVNTEAFF
TRBJ2-7,-,TRBV20-1,TRBD2,TGCAGTGCCCACGGTGGGGGACTAGCGGGGGCCCCGGCCTACGAGCAGTACTTC,CSAHGGGLAGAPAYEQYF
TRBJ2-1,few,TRBV12-3/TRBV12-4,TRBD1,TGTGCCAGCAGTTTCCCGGGACAGGGCCCTTACAATGAGCAGTTCTTC,CASSFPGQGPYNEQFF
TRBJ2-7,-,TRBV20-1,TRBD2,TGCAGTGCTAGTTGGACTAGTTCGAGCTCCTACGAGCAGTACTTC,CSASWTSSSSYEQYF
TRBJ2-2,few,TRBV7-2,-,TGTGCCAGCAGTCTCGGCCTTCTGAACACCGGGGAGCTGTTTTTT,CASSLGLLNTGELFF
TRBJ1-3,few,TRBV5-1,-,TGCGCCAGCAGCGGCGGGATGACTGGAAACACCATATATTTT,CASSGGMTGNTIYF
TRBJ1-1,-,TRBV14,-,TGTGCCAGCAGCCAAGGGGGTGAAGCTTTCTTT,CASSQGGEAFF
TRBJ2-1,few,TRBV10-3,TRBD2,TGTGCCATCAGTGGACTAGCGGGAAGCAACAATGAGCAGTTCTTC,CAISGLAGSNNEQFF
TRBJ2-1,-,TRBV20-1,-,TGCAGTGCTAGACCATACAATGAGCAGTTCTTC,CSARPYNEQFF
TRBJ1-1,-,TRBV30,-,TGTGCCTGGAGTAAGGGGGTGAACACTGAAGCTTTCTTT,CAWSKGVNTEAFF
TRBJ2-7,few,TRBV19,TRBD2,TGTGCCAGTAGTCCGGGACTACTCCGCTCCTACGAGCAGTACTTC,CASSPGLLRSYEQYF
TRBJ2-3,-,TRBV18,-,TGTGCCAGCTCTGAGTATGTCGATACGCAGTATTTT,CASSEYVDTQYF
TRBJ2-2,-,TRBV7-2,TRBD1,TGTGCCAGCAGCTCTCGGACAGGGGGCACCGGGGAGCTGTTTTTT,CASSSRTGGTGELFF
TRBJ2-2,few,TRBV12-3/TRBV12-4,-,TGTGCCAGCAGTTTACCCGCGGGGGGGGAGCTGTTTTTT,CASSLPAGGELFF
TRBJ2-3,-,TRBV10-3,TRBD1,TGTGCCATCACCGTACAGGGGGGTAGAACAGATACGCAGTATTTT,CAITVQGGRTDTQYF
TRBJ2-7,many,TRBV12-3/TRBV12-4,-,TGTGCCAGCAGTCGGGACATATCCTACGAGCAGTACTTC,CASSRDISYEQYF
TRBJ1-3,few,TRBV25-1,-,TGTGCCAGCAGTGGGCCCGGGCCACGATCCCTCCTCGGCTCTGGAAACACCATATATTTT,CASSGPGPRSLLGSGNTIYF
TRBJ1-4,-,TRBV5-1,TRBD1,TGCGCCAGCGGCCCGGGACAGGGGGGGACTAATGAAAAACTGTTTTTT,CASGPGQGGTNEKLFF
TRBJ2-2,-,TRBV19,TRBD1,TGTGCCAGCAGAACCGGGACAGGGGGTAACAGGGAGCTGTTTTTT,CASRTGTGGNRELFF
TRBJ2-1,few,TRBV11-1,TRBD2,TGTGCCAGCAGCTTAGGGCGAGCGGGGAATGAGCAGTTCTTC,CASSLGRAGNEQFF
TRBJ2-7,-,TRBV27,-,TGTGCCAGCAGTTCCCGGGCCAACTACGAGCAGTACTTC,CASSSRANYEQYF